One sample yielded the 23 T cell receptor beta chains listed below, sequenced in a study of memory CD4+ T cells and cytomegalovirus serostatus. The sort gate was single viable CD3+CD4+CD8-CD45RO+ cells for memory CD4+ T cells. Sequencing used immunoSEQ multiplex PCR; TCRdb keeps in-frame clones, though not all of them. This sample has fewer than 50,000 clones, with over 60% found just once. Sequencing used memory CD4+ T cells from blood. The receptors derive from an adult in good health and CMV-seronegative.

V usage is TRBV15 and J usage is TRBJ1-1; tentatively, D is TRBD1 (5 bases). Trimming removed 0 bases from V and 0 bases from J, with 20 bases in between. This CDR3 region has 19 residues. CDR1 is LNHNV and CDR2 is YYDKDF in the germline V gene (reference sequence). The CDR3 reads CATSRDVGPGLEMNTEAFF. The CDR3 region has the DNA TGTGCCACCAGCAGAGATGTTGGGCCAGGGCTGGAAATGAACACTGAAGCTTTCTTT.

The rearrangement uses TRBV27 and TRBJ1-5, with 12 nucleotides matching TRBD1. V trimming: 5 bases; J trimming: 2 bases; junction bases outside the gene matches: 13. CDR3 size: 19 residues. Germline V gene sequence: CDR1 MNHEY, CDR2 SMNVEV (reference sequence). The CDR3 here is CASSPNPGQGAWGNQPQHF. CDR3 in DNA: TGTGCCAGCAGTCCTAACCCGGGACAGGGGGCATGGGGCAATCAGCCCCAGCATTTT.

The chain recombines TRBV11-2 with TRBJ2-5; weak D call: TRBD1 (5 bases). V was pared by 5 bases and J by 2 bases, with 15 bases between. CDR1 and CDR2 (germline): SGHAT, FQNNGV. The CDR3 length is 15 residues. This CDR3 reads CASSRDSTLQETQYF. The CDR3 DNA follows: TGTGCCAGCAGCCGCGACAGTACCCTACAAGAGACCCAGTACTTC. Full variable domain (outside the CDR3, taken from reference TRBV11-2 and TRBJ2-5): EAGVAQSPRYKIIEKRQSVAFWCNPISGHATLYWYQQILGQGPKLLIQFQNNGVVDDSQLPKDRFSAERLKGVDSTLKIQPAKLEDSAVYLCASSRDSTLQETQYFGPGTRLLVL.

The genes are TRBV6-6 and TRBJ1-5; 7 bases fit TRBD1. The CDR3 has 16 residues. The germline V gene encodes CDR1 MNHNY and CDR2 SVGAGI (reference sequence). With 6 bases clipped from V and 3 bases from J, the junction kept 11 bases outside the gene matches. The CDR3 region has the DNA TGTGCCAGCAGCCATAACCCGGGACAGCTCAATCAGCCCCAGCATTTT. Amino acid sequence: CASSHNPGQLNQPQHF.

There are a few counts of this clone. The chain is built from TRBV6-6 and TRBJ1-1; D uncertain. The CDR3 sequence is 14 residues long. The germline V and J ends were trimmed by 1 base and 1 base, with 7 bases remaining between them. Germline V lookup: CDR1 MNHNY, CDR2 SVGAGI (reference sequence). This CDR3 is CASSYLAGNTEAFF. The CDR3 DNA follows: TGTGCCAGCAGTTACTTGGCGGGGAACACTGAAGCTTTCTTT.

As DNA, the CDR3 is TGTGCCATCAGCTCGGTTATTAGCGGGAGACGGGACGAGCAGTACTTC. This encodes CAISSVISGRRDEQYF. J is TRBJ2-7 and V is TRBV10-3; 9 bases are shared with TRBD2. Germline V gene sequence: CDR1 ENHRY, CDR2 SYGVKD. The CDR3 totals 16 residues. Trimming removed 6 bases from V and 5 bases from J; junction bases left unmatched: 14.

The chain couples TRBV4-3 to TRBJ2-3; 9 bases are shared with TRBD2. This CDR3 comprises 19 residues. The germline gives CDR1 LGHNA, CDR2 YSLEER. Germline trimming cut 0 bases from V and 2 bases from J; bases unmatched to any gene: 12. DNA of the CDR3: TGCGCCAGCAGCCAAGACCTTACACGGGCTAGCGGGAACACAGATACGCAGTATTTT. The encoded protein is CASSQDLTRASGNTDTQYF.

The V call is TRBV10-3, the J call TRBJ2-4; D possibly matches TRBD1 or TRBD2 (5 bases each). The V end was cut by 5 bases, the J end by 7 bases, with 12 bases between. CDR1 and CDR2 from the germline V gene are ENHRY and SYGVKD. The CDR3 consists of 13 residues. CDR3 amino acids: CAISSEGTNIQYF. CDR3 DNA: TGTGCCATCAGTAGCGAAGGGACCAACATTCAGTACTTC.

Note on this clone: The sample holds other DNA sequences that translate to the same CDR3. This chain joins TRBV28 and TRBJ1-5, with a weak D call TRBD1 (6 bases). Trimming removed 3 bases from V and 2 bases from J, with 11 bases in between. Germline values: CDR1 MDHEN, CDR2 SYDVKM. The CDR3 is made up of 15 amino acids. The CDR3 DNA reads TGTGCCAGCAGTTTGGGGGGCCTAGGCAATCAGCCCCAGCATTTT. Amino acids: CASSLGGLGNQPQHF. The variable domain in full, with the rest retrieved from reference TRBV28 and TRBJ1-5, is DVKVTQSSRYLVKRTGEKVFLECVQDMDHENMFWYRQDPGLGLRLIYFSYDVKMKEKGDIPEGYSVSREKKERFSLILESASTNQTSMYLCASSLGGLGNQPQHFGDGTRLSIL.

The CDR3 loop is CASSLRRTRRETQYF. CDR3 sequence (DNA): TGTGCCAGCAGTCTTCGTCGGACTAGACGAGAGACCCAGTACTTC. This chain links TRBV28 with TRBJ2-5; 7 bases match TRBD2. This CDR3 region has 15 residues. Unmatched junction bases numbered 10, after V lost 5 bases and J lost 4 bases. CDR1 MDHEN and CDR2 SYDVKM come from the germline V gene.

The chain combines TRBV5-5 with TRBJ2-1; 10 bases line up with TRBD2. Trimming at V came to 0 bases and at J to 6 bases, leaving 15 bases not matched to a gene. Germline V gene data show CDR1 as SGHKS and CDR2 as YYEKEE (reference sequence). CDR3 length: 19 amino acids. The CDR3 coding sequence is TGTGCCAGCAGCTTGGTTCCTAGCGGGAGAGTCTTGTTGGCCAATGAGCAGTTCTTC. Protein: CASSLVPSGRVLLANEQFF.

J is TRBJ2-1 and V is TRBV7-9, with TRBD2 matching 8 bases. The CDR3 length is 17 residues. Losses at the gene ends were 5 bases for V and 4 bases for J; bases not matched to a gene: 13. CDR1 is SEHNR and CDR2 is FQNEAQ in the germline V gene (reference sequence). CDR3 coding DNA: TGTGCCAGCAGCCCGCCCCCCGGGGGGGAGGGATACAATGAGCAGTTCTTC. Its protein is CASSPPPGGEGYNEQFF.

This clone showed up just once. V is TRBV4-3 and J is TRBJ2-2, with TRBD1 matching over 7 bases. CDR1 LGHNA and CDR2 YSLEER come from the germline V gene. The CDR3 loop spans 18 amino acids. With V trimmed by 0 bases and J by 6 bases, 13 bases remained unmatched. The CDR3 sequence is CASSQDPPVQGYSGELFF. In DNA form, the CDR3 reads TGCGCCAGCAGCCAAGATCCACCCGTACAGGGGTATTCCGGGGAGCTGTTTTTT.

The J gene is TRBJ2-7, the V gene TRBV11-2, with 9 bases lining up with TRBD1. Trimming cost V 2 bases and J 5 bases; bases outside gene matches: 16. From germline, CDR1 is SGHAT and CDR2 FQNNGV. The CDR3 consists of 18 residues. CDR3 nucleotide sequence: TGTGCCAGCAGCTTATACGCCCGAATCGCGGGACAGGGCGACGAGCAGTACTTC. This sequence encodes CASSLYARIAGQGDEQYF.

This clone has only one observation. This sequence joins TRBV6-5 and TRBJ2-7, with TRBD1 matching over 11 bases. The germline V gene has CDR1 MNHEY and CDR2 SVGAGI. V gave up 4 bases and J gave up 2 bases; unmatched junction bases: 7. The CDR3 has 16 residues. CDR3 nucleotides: TGTGCCAGCAGTTCCAACCGGGGACAGGGGGCCTACGAGCAGTACTTC. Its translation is CASSSNRGQGAYEQYF.

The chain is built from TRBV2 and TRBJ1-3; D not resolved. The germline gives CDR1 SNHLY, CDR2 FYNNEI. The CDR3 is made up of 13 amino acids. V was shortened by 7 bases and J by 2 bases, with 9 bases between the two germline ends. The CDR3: CASNQPPGNTIYF. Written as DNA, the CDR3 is TGTGCCAGCAACCAACCCCCTGGAAACACCATATATTTT.

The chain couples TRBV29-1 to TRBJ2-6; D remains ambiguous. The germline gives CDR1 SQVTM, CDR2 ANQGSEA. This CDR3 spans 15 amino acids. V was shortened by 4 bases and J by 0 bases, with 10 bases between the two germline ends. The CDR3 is CSVGQTSSGANVLTF. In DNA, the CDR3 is TGCAGCGTTGGGCAGACCAGCTCTGGGGCCAACGTCCTGACTTTC. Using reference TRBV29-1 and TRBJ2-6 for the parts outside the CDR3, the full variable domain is SAVISQKPSRDICQRGTSLTIQCQVDSQVTMMFWYRQQPGQSLTLIATANQGSEATYESGFVIDKFPISRPNLTFSTLTVSNMSPEDSSIYLCSVGQTSSGANVLTFGAGSRLTVL.

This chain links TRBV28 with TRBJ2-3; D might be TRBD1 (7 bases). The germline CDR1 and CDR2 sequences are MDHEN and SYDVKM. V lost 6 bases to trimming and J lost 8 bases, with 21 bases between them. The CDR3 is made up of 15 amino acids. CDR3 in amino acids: CASRRGGGGGATQYF. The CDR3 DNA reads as TGTGCCAGCAGAAGAGGGGGCGGAGGGGGCGCTACGCAGTATTTT.

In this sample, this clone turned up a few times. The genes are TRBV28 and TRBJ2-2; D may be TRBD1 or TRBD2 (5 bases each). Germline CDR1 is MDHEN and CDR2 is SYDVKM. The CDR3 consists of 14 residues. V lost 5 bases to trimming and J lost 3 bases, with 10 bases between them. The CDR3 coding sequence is TGTGCCAGCAGTGGGGCGGGCGACACCGGGGAGCTGTTTTTT. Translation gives CASSGAGDTGELFF.

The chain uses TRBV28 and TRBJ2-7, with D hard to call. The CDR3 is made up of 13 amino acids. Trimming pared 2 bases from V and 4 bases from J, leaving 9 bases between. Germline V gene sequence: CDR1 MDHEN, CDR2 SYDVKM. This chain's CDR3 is CASSLVSGYEQYF. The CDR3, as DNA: TGTGCCAGCAGTTTAGTGTCGGGTTACGAGCAGTACTTC. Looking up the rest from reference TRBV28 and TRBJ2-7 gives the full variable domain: DVKVTQSSRYLVKRTGEKVFLECVQDMDHENMFWYRQDPGLGLRLIYFSYDVKMKEKGDIPEGYSVSREKKERFSLILESASTNQTSMYLCASSLVSGYEQYFGPGTRLTVT.

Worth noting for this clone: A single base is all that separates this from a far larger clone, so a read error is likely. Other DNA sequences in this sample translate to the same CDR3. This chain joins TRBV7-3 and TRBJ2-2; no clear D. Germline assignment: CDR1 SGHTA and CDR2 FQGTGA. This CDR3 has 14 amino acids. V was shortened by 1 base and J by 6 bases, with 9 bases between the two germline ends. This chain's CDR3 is CASSLMSGPGELFF. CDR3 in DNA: TGTGCCAGCAGCTTAATGTCGGGTCCCGGGGAGCTGTTTTTT.

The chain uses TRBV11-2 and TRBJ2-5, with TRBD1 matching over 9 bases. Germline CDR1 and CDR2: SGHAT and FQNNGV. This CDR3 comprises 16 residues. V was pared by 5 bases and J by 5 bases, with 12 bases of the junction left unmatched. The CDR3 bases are TGTGCCAGCAGCCGCGGGTCGGGACAGGGCAAGGAGACCCAGTACTTC. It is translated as CASSRGSGQGKETQYF.

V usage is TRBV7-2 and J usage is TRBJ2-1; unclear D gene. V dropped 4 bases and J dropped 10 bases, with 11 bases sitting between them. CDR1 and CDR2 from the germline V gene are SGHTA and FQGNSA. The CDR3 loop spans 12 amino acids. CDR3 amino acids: CASSSQGQEQFF. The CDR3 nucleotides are TGTGCCAGCAGCTCCCAAGGGCAGGAGCAGTTCTTC.